These T cell receptor beta chains were read from a single sample in a study of identical twins. MiXCR was run by TCRdb on the 5' RACE reads, yielding one entry per CDR3 protein. The data contain 500,000 to 700,000 distinct CDR3 sequences, roughly 7.1% of them seen just once; the ten biggest clones take up 1.6%. These data were also filed under a second study, of yellow fever vaccine responses in identical twins.

Sequenced: PBMCs. The receptors were sampled from a woman younger than 35 in good health. CDR3s include the opening cysteine and the closing phenylalanine or tryptophan. Fields, in order: CDR3 length, J gene, clone size, D gene, V gene, CDR3 protein, CDR3 DNA. A D gene is named only where the DNA matches it firmly. Clone size appears in some rows only: once, few, many, or a class for an expanded clone.

len: 13; j_gene: TRBJ2-7; abundance: few; d_gene: NA; v_gene: TRBV7-6; CDR3aa: CASSFDAVGEQYF; CDR3nt: TGTGCCAGCAGCTTCGACGCGGTAGGGGAGCAGTACTTC
len: 15; j_gene: TRBJ2-1; abundance: many; d_gene: NA; v_gene: TRBV5-1; CDR3aa: CASSPVLHGADEQFF; CDR3nt: TGCGCCAGCAGCCCGGTACTACACGGGGCCGATGAGCAGTTCTTC
len: 13; j_gene: TRBJ1-1; abundance: NA; d_gene: NA; v_gene: TRBV6-1; CDR3aa: CASSGRGGGKAFF; CDR3nt: TGTGCCAGCAGCGGACGGGGTGGTGGGAAAGCTTTCTTT
len: 15; j_gene: TRBJ2-3; abundance: NA; d_gene: NA; v_gene: TRBV7-9; CDR3aa: CASSRTEIGLDTQYF; CDR3nt: TGTGCCAGCAGCAGGACAGAGATCGGCCTAGATACGCAGTATTTT
len: 14; j_gene: TRBJ1-6; abundance: few; d_gene: NA; v_gene: TRBV7-2; CDR3aa: CASSFSRDNSPLHF; CDR3nt: TGTGCCAGCAGCTTCTCACGGGATAATTCACCCCTCCACTTT
len: 14; j_gene: TRBJ1-6; abundance: NA; d_gene: NA; v_gene: TRBV12-3/TRBV12-4; CDR3aa: CASSLESYNSPLHF; CDR3nt: TGTGCCAGCAGTTTGGAGTCCTATAATTCACCCCTCCACTTT
len: 14; j_gene: TRBJ1-1; abundance: many; d_gene: NA; v_gene: TRBV5-1; CDR3aa: CASSLVPDSTEAFF; CDR3nt: TGCGCCAGCAGCTTGGTACCGGATTCCACTGAAGCTTTCTTT
len: 17; j_gene: TRBJ2-2; abundance: many; d_gene: TRBD2; v_gene: TRBV4-2; CDR3aa: CASSQVRGLVFTGELFF; CDR3nt: TGTGCCAGCAGCCAAGTTAGGGGACTAGTGTTCACCGGGGAGCTGTTTTTT
len: 16; j_gene: TRBJ2-1; abundance: few; d_gene: NA; v_gene: TRBV7-2; CDR3aa: CASSLAVRGTYNEQFF; CDR3nt: TGTGCCAGCAGCTTAGCCGTTCGAGGGACTTACAATGAGCAGTTCTTC
len: 15; j_gene: TRBJ2-1; abundance: few; d_gene: NA; v_gene: TRBV12-3/TRBV12-4; CDR3aa: CASSARDPAYNEQFF; CDR3nt: TGTGCCAGCAGTGCCCGGGACCCCGCCTACAATGAGCAGTTCTTC
len: 15; j_gene: TRBJ2-7; abundance: many; d_gene: NA; v_gene: TRBV20-1; CDR3aa: CSARDRTVGRYEQYF; CDR3nt: TGCAGTGCTAGAGATAGGACAGTGGGCCGCTACGAGCAGTACTTC
len: 17; j_gene: TRBJ2-1; abundance: NA; d_gene: NA; v_gene: TRBV19; CDR3aa: CASSSRTARSSYNEQFF; CDR3nt: TGTGCCAGTAGTTCCCGGACAGCCCGAAGCTCCTACAATGAGCAGTTCTTC
len: 14; j_gene: TRBJ2-7; abundance: NA; d_gene: NA; v_gene: TRBV10-3; CDR3aa: CAISERDSTYEQYF; CDR3nt: TGTGCCATCAGTGAAAGGGATTCCACCTACGAGCAGTACTTC
len: 15; j_gene: TRBJ2-2; abundance: many; d_gene: NA; v_gene: TRBV5-1; CDR3aa: CASSLAQVNTGELFF; CDR3nt: TGCGCCAGCAGCTTGGCCCAGGTCAACACCGGGGAGCTGTTTTTT
len: 16; j_gene: TRBJ2-3; abundance: NA; d_gene: TRBD2; v_gene: TRBV19; CDR3aa: CASSRIAGSRTDTQYF; CDR3nt: TGTGCCAGTAGCCGGATAGCGGGGAGTAGGACAGATACGCAGTATTTT
len: 14; j_gene: TRBJ2-7; abundance: NA; d_gene: TRBD2; v_gene: TRBV7-2; CDR3aa: CASRMIVPGGEQYF; CDR3nt: TGTGCCAGCAGAATGATTGTTCCGGGGGGCGAGCAGTACTTC
len: 17; j_gene: TRBJ1-6; abundance: many; d_gene: TRBD1; v_gene: TRBV25-1; CDR3aa: CASSDHRDRANNSPLHF; CDR3nt: TGTGCCAGCAGTGACCACCGGGACAGGGCGAATAATTCACCCCTCCACTTT
len: 15; j_gene: TRBJ2-7; abundance: few; d_gene: TRBD1; v_gene: TRBV2; CDR3aa: CASSEAGQGAYEQYF; CDR3nt: TGTGCCAGCAGTGAAGCGGGACAGGGGGCGTACGAGCAGTACTTC
len: 16; j_gene: TRBJ2-1; abundance: NA; d_gene: TRBD2; v_gene: TRBV24-1; CDR3aa: CATSDLGGRAPNEQFF; CDR3nt: TGTGCCACCAGTGATTTGGGCGGGAGGGCCCCGAATGAGCAGTTCTTC
len: 11; j_gene: TRBJ1-1; abundance: many; d_gene: NA; v_gene: TRBV7-9; CDR3aa: CASSPGVEAFF; CDR3nt: TGTGCCAGCTCCCCGGGGGTTGAAGCTTTCTTT
len: 15; j_gene: TRBJ2-1; abundance: once; d_gene: TRBD2; v_gene: TRBV20-1; CDR3aa: CSARESGRTYNEQFF; CDR3nt: TGCAGTGCTAGAGAAAGCGGGAGAACCTACAATGAGCAGTTCTTC
len: 17; j_gene: TRBJ2-1; abundance: few; d_gene: TRBD2; v_gene: TRBV28; CDR3aa: CASSPGTSGRSLNEQFF; CDR3nt: TGTGCCAGCAGTCCCGGGACTAGCGGGAGATCGTTGAATGAGCAGTTCTTC
len: 16; j_gene: TRBJ1-3; abundance: NA; d_gene: TRBD1; v_gene: TRBV4-1; CDR3aa: CASSQPGQGSGNTIYF; CDR3nt: TGCGCCAGCAGCCAACCGGGACAGGGCTCTGGAAACACCATATATTTT
len: 13; j_gene: TRBJ2-5; abundance: few; d_gene: TRBD2; v_gene: TRBV20-1; CDR3aa: CSALRLATETQYF; CDR3nt: TGCAGTGCTCTAAGACTAGCGACGGAGACCCAGTACTTC
len: 15; j_gene: TRBJ2-3; abundance: few; d_gene: NA; v_gene: TRBV20-1; CDR3aa: CSASRWRDGTDTQYF; CDR3nt: TGCAGTGCTAGTCGATGGCGGGATGGAACAGATACGCAGTATTTT
len: 16; j_gene: TRBJ2-5; abundance: few; d_gene: TRBD2; v_gene: TRBV20-1; CDR3aa: CSASKYRDYHQETQYF; CDR3nt: TGCAGTGCTAGCAAATATCGGGACTACCACCAAGAGACCCAGTACTTC
len: 14; j_gene: TRBJ2-2; abundance: many; d_gene: NA; v_gene: TRBV5-1; CDR3aa: CASGAGISTGELFF; CDR3nt: TGCGCCAGCGGGGCCGGGATATCTACCGGGGAGCTGTTTTTT
len: 14; j_gene: TRBJ2-7; abundance: few; d_gene: TRBD1; v_gene: TRBV28; CDR3aa: CASRPDRGSYEQYF; CDR3nt: TGTGCCAGCAGACCCGACAGGGGCTCCTACGAGCAGTACTTC
len: 17; j_gene: TRBJ1-1; abundance: many; d_gene: NA; v_gene: TRBV7-8; CDR3aa: CASSRGWPGGARTEAFF; CDR3nt: TGTGCCAGCAGCCGGGGGTGGCCGGGTGGGGCGCGGACTGAAGCTTTCTTT
len: 13; j_gene: TRBJ1-2; abundance: few; d_gene: NA; v_gene: TRBV19; CDR3aa: CATQGRGYYGYTF; CDR3nt: TGTGCCACCCAGGGTCGGGGCTACTATGGCTACACCTTC